Shown below are 21 T cell receptor beta chains from a single sample sequenced in a study of blood T cells in healthy people across ages. Primed by a sample-barcoded 5' primer and a J-beta primer mix, a second PCR proceeded for about 6 to 11 cycles. MiXCR, applied by TCRdb to the 5' RACE reads, yields one record per CDR3 protein. This sample has hundreds of thousands of distinct CDR3 sequences, with approximately 52% found just once. Material for sequencing was blood. All receptors derive from a woman older than 75 in good health.

This clonotype was found many times. The chain couples TRBV20-1 to TRBJ2-3, with TRBD2 matching 15 bases. Per the germline V gene, CDR1 is DFQATT and CDR2 is SNEGSKA (reference sequence). The CDR3 is 15 residues long. V lost 5 bases to trimming and J lost 8 bases; unmatched junction nucleotides: 8. The CDR3 spells CSAGTSGRPPRTQYF. The DNA for the CDR3 is TGCAGTGCTGGGACTAGCGGGAGGCCGCCGCGTACGCAGTATTTT.

Notes on this clonotype: A read error is possible here, since a much larger clone lies one base away. The V and J genes are TRBV7-9 and TRBJ2-1; tentative D call: TRBD2 (5 bases). V was shortened by 3 bases and J by 10 bases, with 13 bases between the two germline ends. The V gene's germline CDR1 is SEHNR and CDR2 FQNEAQ (reference sequence). The CDR3 has 13 residues. As DNA, the CDR3 is TGTGCCAGCAGCTTTATAGCCGAGCGGGAGCAGTTCTTC. This codes for CASSFIAEREQFF.

This clonotype was seen only once. The V and J genes are TRBV12-3 or TRBV12-4 and TRBJ1-4; possibly TRBD1 for D (5 bases). This CDR3 has 15 residues. V lost 4 bases and J 8 bases, leaving 17 bases between the germline ends. The CDR3 sequence: CASSWISGTWEKLFF. The DNA for the CDR3 is TGTGCCAGCAGTTGGATTAGTGGGACGTGGGAAAAACTGTTTTTT.

This sequence joins TRBV29-1 and TRBJ2-1; either TRBD1 or TRBD2 may supply D (5 bases each). CDR1 and CDR2 from the germline V gene are SQVTM and ANQGSEA. Trimming shortened V by 1 base and J by 4 bases, and 14 bases separated the two germline ends. This CDR3 is 15 amino acids long. CDR3 coding DNA: TGCAGCGTTGAAGTGGGGACGGCTACTTACAATGAGCAGTTCTTC. Its translation: CSVEVGTATYNEQFF.

In its sample, this clonotype was seen many times. The chain has TRBV6-6 and TRBJ1-1, with no clear D. The CDR3 runs to 13 residues. The V gene lost 9 bases and the J gene lost 1 base, with 12 bases spanning the gap. CDR1 is MNHNY and CDR2 is SVGAGI in the germline V gene (reference sequence). As DNA, the CDR3 is TGTGCCAGTAATCGACGGACGAACACTGAAGCTTTCTTT. Protein sequence: CASNRRTNTEAFF.

The table lists this clonotype with many counts. The CDR3 here is CASSLGNTGANVLTF. The DNA of the CDR3 is TGCGCCAGCAGCTTGGGTAATACTGGGGCCAACGTCCTGACTTTC. The chain has TRBV5-1 and TRBJ2-6; D is unresolved. This CDR3 is 15 amino acids long. CDR1 and CDR2 (germline): SGHRS, YFSETQ. The V end lost 0 bases, the J end lost 2 bases, and 6 bases lay between the germline ends.

This clonotype was detected only a few times. V usage is TRBV21-1 and J usage is TRBJ2-2; the D segment call TRBD1 is taken from the table without a DNA check. TRBV21-1 is recorded as a pseudogene. This CDR3 has 16 amino acids. The DNA for the CDR3 is TGTGCCAGCAGCAAAAGGGCGGCTACGAACACCGGGGAGCTGTTTTTT. This encodes CASSKRAATNTGELFF.

As concerns this clonotype: A much larger clonotype is one base distant, so this may be a read error. The genes are TRBV3-1 and TRBJ2-7; D unclear. Germline V gene lookup returns CDR1 LGHDT and CDR2 YNNKEL (reference sequence). V was pared by 1 base and J by 3 bases, with 7 bases between. The CDR3 spans 13 residues. CDR3: CASSQVASYEQYF. CDR3 nucleotides: TGTGCCAGCAGCCAAGTAGCCAGCTACGAGCAGTACTTC.

This clonotype has only one observation. The chain couples TRBV18 to TRBJ2-1; perhaps TRBD1 as D (6 bases). The V and J ends lost 6 bases and 7 bases respectively, with 13 bases between them. Germline loops: CDR1 KGHSH, CDR2 LQKENI. The CDR3 runs to 13 residues. The CDR3 coding sequence is TGTGCCAGCTCTCCCGGACAGTCAAATGAGCAGTTCTTC. Translating it yields CASSPGQSNEQFF.

This sequence joins TRBV5-5 and TRBJ2-7; D uncertain. The CDR3 contains 14 residues. Between the trimmed V and J ends, which lost 1 base and 0 bases, there was a span of 8 bases. Germline V gene lookup returns CDR1 SGHKS and CDR2 YYEKEE (reference sequence). CDR3 residues: CASSLRHLSYEQYF. CDR3 nucleotides: TGTGCCAGCAGCTTGCGGCACCTCTCCTACGAGCAGTACTTC.

The V call is TRBV15, the J call TRBJ2-1, with 12 positions matching TRBD2. CDR3 length equals 16 residues. Germline CDR1 LNHNV, CDR2 YYDKDF (reference sequence). J was trimmed by 5 bases and V by 8 bases; bases with no gene match: 10. Written as DNA, the CDR3 is TGTGCCACCGGCTCTAGCGGGGGGGCCTACGACAATGAGCAGTTCTTC. It is translated as CATGSSGGAYDNEQFF. Based on the CDR3 plus reference TRBV15 and TRBJ2-1, the full variable domain is DAMVIQNPRYQVTQFGKPVTLSCSQTLNHNVMYWYQQKSSQAPKLLFHYYDKDFNNEADTPDNFQSRRPNTSFCFLDIRSPGLGDTAMYLCATGSSGGAYDNEQFFGPGTRLTVL.

The rearrangement uses TRBV10-3 and TRBJ2-3; maybe TRBD1 (6 bases). V gave up 7 bases and J gave up 0 bases, with 17 bases separating them. Looked up from germline, CDR1 is ENHRY and CDR2 is SYGVKD. The CDR3 contains 16 residues. As DNA, the CDR3 is TGTGCCATCAAACCCGGAACAGGGCTAAGCACAGATACGCAGTATTTT. This gives the protein CAIKPGTGLSTDTQYF.

The chain is built from TRBV10-1 and TRBJ2-7, with TRBD1 identical over 8 bases. The CDR3 has 16 residues. From germline, CDR1 is WNHNN and CDR2 SYGVQD (reference sequence). The V gene end was trimmed by 4 bases and the J gene end by 3 bases; junction bases not matched to a gene: 11. The CDR3 DNA reads as TGCGCCAGCAGTGCCTTTGGGACAGGATTCCTCTACGAGCAGTACTTC. Residues: CASSAFGTGFLYEQYF.

The rearrangement joins TRBV7-2 to TRBJ2-4, with TRBD1 identical over 9 bases. With the DNA end fitting TRBJ2-7 better, the J assignment may be wrong. The germline V gene encodes CDR1 SGHTA and CDR2 FQGNSA. The CDR3 spans 14 residues. The CDR3 sequence is CASSQTGGLNEQYF. CDR3 nucleotide sequence: TGTGCCAGCAGCCAAACAGGGGGCCTAAACGAGCAGTACTTC.

The CDR3, as DNA: TGTGCCAGCAGCCAAGTTTTAGGGGATGGCTACACCTTC. Amino acids: CASSQVLGDGYTF. The V gene is TRBV3-1, the J gene TRBJ1-2, with D tentatively TRBD1 (5 bases). Germline V gives CDR1 LGHDT, CDR2 YNNKEL (reference sequence). CDR3 length: 13 amino acids. V lost 1 base and J lost 6, with 9 bases in between.

V and J are TRBV20-1 and TRBJ1-6; TRBD1 agrees at 9 bases. Germline CDR1 reads DFQATT; CDR2 reads SNEGSKA (reference sequence). The CDR3 spans 15 residues. The V segment lost 3 bases and the J segment 0 bases; nucleotides outside the gene matches: 0. CDR3: CSARTGGSYNSPLHF. DNA for the CDR3: TGCAGTGCTAGGACAGGGGGCTCCTATAATTCACCCCTCCACTTT.

The chain has TRBV12-3 or TRBV12-4 and TRBJ1-2; 7 nucleotides match TRBD1. The trim removed 2 bases at V and 4 bases at J, leaving 10 bases unmatched. CDR3 size: 16 residues. The CDR3 DNA reads TGTGCCAGCAGTTTATACACGGGACAGTCTGGCTATGGCTACACCTTC. This codes for CASSLYTGQSGYGYTF.

This clonotype turned up a few times. The V gene is TRBV7-3, the J gene TRBJ2-3; D is unresolved. CDR1 and CDR2 (germline): SGHTA, FQGTGA. The CDR3 runs to 14 residues. Trimming took off 1 base at V and 4 bases at J, with 9 bases between the two ends. The CDR3 here is CASSLNLPPDTQYF. As DNA, the CDR3 is TGTGCCAGCAGCTTAAATCTACCCCCAGATACGCAGTATTTT.

The chain couples TRBV28 to TRBJ1-4; no firm D call. Between the trimmed V and J ends, which lost 3 bases and 5 bases, there was a span of 7 bases. The CDR3 covers 13 residues. CDR1 is MDHEN and CDR2 is SYDVKM in the germline V gene. The CDR3 region has the DNA TGTGCCAGCAGTTTTGGGCAGAATGAAAAACTGTTTTTT. Its translation is CASSFGQNEKLFF.

The chain combines TRBV20-1 with TRBJ2-5; D might be TRBD1 or TRBD2, each matching 5 bases. The assigned J gene may be wrong: the sequence end matches TRBJ2-7 better. Looked up from germline, CDR1 is DFQATT and CDR2 is SNEGSKA (reference sequence). This CDR3 is built from 14 residues. The CDR3 loop reads CSAPAGWGSYEQYF. The CDR3 nucleotides are TGCAGTGCTCCCGCCGGGTGGGGGTCCTACGAGCAGTACTTC.

The chain combines TRBV20-1 with TRBJ2-2; the D gene is possibly TRBD1 (6 bases). This CDR3 is built from 13 residues. Germline CDR1 and CDR2: DFQATT and SNEGSKA (reference sequence). The ends were cut back, 5 bases at V and 0 bases at J, with 7 bases in the middle. Written as DNA, the CDR3 is TGCAGTGCTTGGGACACGAACACCGGGGAGCTGTTTTTT. The encoded protein is CSAWDTNTGELFF.